This is a list of T cell receptor beta chains from one sample in a study of siplizumab effects on memory and regulatory T cells. The table came from immunoSEQ multiplex PCR; TCRdb's copy has only in-frame clones and leaves some out. The sample shows about 110,000 clones, over 85% of them seen only once. Sequencing was performed on CD4+ T cells sorted from blood. These receptor sequences come from a human donor in good health. The CDR3 runs from the conserved cysteine through the conserved F or W. A D gene is named only where the DNA matches it firmly. Clone size appears in some rows only: once, few, many, or a class for an expanded clone.

j_call v_call cdr3_length clone_size d_call cdr3_aa cdr3_nt
TRBJ2-1 TRBV19 14 NA NA CASSIGGQANEQFF TGTGCCAGTAGTATAGGGGGGCAGGCCAATGAGCAGTTCTTC
TRBJ1-4 TRBV5-4 16 NA TRBD1 CASSLRQTGRSEKLFF TGTGCCAGCAGCTTGCGTCAGACAGGGCGAAGTGAAAAACTGTTTTTT
TRBJ2-3 TRBV18 16 NA TRBD1 CASSALGTESTDTQYF TGTGCCAGCTCGGCACTAGGGACAGAGAGCACAGATACGCAGTATTTT
TRBJ1-1 TRBV2 15 NA NA CASSDRVGSNTEAFF TGTGCCAGCAGTGACAGGGTCGGGTCCAACACTGAAGCTTTCTTT
TRBJ2-2 TRBV2 15 once NA CASSELRLGAGELFF TGTGCCAGCAGTGAATTACGACTGGGCGCCGGGGAGCTGTTTTTT
TRBJ1-5 TRBV6-5 13 once NA CASSYSMNQPQHF TGTGCCAGCTCCTATTCGATGAATCAGCCCCAGCATTTT
TRBJ1-5 TRBV7-9 13 NA NA CASSSVGGGPQHF TGTGCCAGCAGCTCTGTGGGGGGAGGGCCCCAGCATTTT
TRBJ1-1 TRBV5-5 11 NA NA CASSPGLEAFF TGTGCCAGCAGCCCGGGCCTTGAAGCTTTCTTT
TRBJ1-2 TRBV2 12 NA NA CASTKGDYGYTF TGTGCCAGCACCAAAGGGGACTATGGCTACACCTTC
TRBJ2-1 TRBV4-1 15 NA NA CASSPHGTPTDEQFF TGCGCCAGCAGCCCCCACGGGACCCCAACCGATGAGCAGTTCTTC
TRBJ2-3 TRBV5-1 17 NA TRBD2 CASSFRLAGGRTDTQYF TGCGCCAGCAGCTTCAGGCTAGCGGGGGGTCGCACAGATACGCAGTATTTT
TRBJ1-3 TRBV5-1 16 NA TRBD1 CASSLGQTLSGNTIYF TGCGCCAGCAGTTTGGGACAGACCCTCTCTGGAAACACCATATATTTT
TRBJ2-1 TRBV6-5 16 NA NA CASSYERPSSYNEQFF TGTGCCAGCAGTTACGAGAGACCAAGCTCCTACAATGAGCAGTTCTTC
TRBJ1-1 TRBV29-1 13 NA NA CSGLLTLNTEAFF TGCAGCGGATTACTAACACTGAACACTGAAGCTTTCTTT
TRBJ2-5 TRBV5-6 11 NA NA CASSFRETQYF TGTGCCAGCAGCTTCAGGGAGACCCAGTACTTC
TRBJ2-7 TRBV5-1 13 NA NA CASSLDTAYEQYF TGCGCCAGCAGCTTGGACACTGCCTACGAGCAGTACTTC
TRBJ1-2 TRBV4-1 15 NA NA CASSQDGDGGVPRTF TGCGCCAGCAGCCAAGATGGGGACGGTGGGGTTCCTAGGACCTTC
TRBJ1-5 TRBV7-9 17 NA NA CASSLAVTSSSNQPQHF TGTGCCAGCAGCTTAGCCGTCACCTCGTCCAGCAATCAGCCCCAGCATTTT
TRBJ2-7 TRBV12-5 14 NA NA CASGLDTLHYEQYF TGTGCTAGTGGTTTGGACACCCTTCACTACGAGCAGTACTTC
TRBJ2-2 TRBV5-1 15 NA NA CASSYTDSFTGELFF TGCGCCAGCAGCTATACGGACAGCTTCACCGGGGAGCTGTTTTTT
TRBJ2-6 TRBV4-2 23 NA TRBD2 CASSQWGPGLAVKRDPGANVLTF TGTGCCAGCAGCCAATGGGGTCCGGGACTAGCGGTGAAGAGGGACCCTGGGGCCAACGTCCTGACTTTC
TRBJ1-5 TRBV19 14 NA NA CASSVDGANQPQHF TGTGCCAGTAGTGTGGACGGAGCCAATCAGCCCCAGCATTTT
TRBJ1-6 TRBV5-1 14 NA NA CASSLNLGDSPLHF TGCGCCAGCAGCTTGAACCTAGGGGATTCACCCCTCCACTTT
TRBJ2-6 TRBV5-4 17 NA NA CASSLAVRRSGANVLTF TGTGCCAGCAGCTTGGCCGTACGGAGATCTGGGGCCAACGTCCTGACTTTC
TRBJ2-5 TRBV11-2 14 NA NA CASSFTAHQETQYF TGTGCCAGCAGCTTCACTGCCCACCAAGAGACCCAGTACTTC
TRBJ2-1 TRBV5-1 17 NA TRBD1 CASSLAPTGTGSNEQFF TGCGCCAGCAGCTTGGCACCCACCGGGACAGGCTCGAATGAGCAGTTCTTC
TRBJ1-4 TRBV7-9 12 NA NA CATGGSNEKLFF TGTGCTACCGGGGGATCTAATGAAAAACTGTTTTTT
TRBJ2-1 TRBV29-1 10 NA NA CSVGHNEQFF TGCAGCGTTGGGCACAATGAGCAGTTCTTC